The entry below gives a single TCR beta chain sequence along with its context. Its matching antigen is unknown. The sample originates from a study of radiotherapy plus CTLA-4 blockade in lung cancer. About the research overall: Disease control was present in around a third of patients, and objective responses in approximately 20%. Study-wide points: Reportedly, early blood T cell clone dynamics best predicted response, with interferon-beta. After treatment with radiotherapy plus ipilimumab, TCR clones that came from the tumor expanded in blood.

Data came from immunoSEQ multiplex PCR; TCRdb stores just in-frame clones and leaves some out. Here the sample spans tens of thousands of clones, around nine tenths being singletons. Per germline, CDR1 MDHEN and CDR2 SYDVKM. The CDR3 extends over 14 amino acids. V was clipped by 4 bases and J by 2 bases, with 6 bases between them. CTLA-4 blockade using ipilimumab, together with focal radiation, was received by patients with chemo-refractory metastatic non-small-cell lung cancer. The origin of this receptor is a human donor with non-small cell lung cancer whose response to radiotherapy plus ipilimumab could not be evaluated. Specimen: peripheral blood, collected from a patient treated with radiotherapy plus ipilimumab. V gene TRBV28 combines with J gene TRBJ2-6; D may be TRBD2 (5 bases). CDR3 residues: CASSSGTGANVLTF. The CDR3 DNA sequence: TGTGCCAGCAGTTCCGGGACTGGGGCCAACGTCCTGACTTTC.